This TCR gamma chain derives from a study of intestinal T cells in coeliac disease (dated by TCRdb to 2020 to 2021). The study in broad terms: Coeliac patients were found to be much younger than controls, with mean ages of about 15 versus 50 years recorded in the TRG cohort. The TCR-delta (TRD) cohort comprised duodenal biopsies from approximately eleven coeliac disease patients and approximately eleven non-coeliac controls. Duodenal biopsies from 30 to 35 coeliac disease patients and 21 non-coeliac controls made up a second, larger TCR-gamma (TRG) cohort.

For each case, genomic DNA was extracted from ten 5-um FFPE scrolls with the QIAamp DNA FFPE tissue kit. To test whether coeliac disease could be classified from the TCR repertoire, the study used duodenal biopsies that were formalin-fixed paraffin-embedded, fully anonymised, and surplus to diagnostic needs. The library relied on multiplex PCR. The sequencer was an Ion Torrent PGM. TRG repertoires were amplified from around 200 ng of biopsy DNA using the LymphoTrack kit, whose primers carry Illumina adapters. TRG amplicons were purified using AMPure XP beads, were quantified on a 2100 Bioanalyzer, and were pooled equimolarly. Sequencing of TRG libraries was performed on an Ion PGM instrument. From the authors' description of their analysis: Using FastX, any read was removed if more than 10% of its nucleotides had quality scores below the third quartile calculated per patient. IMGT/HighV-QUEST was used to align the reads, assigning V, D and J genes, identifying CDR3 regions and assessing functionality. After the sequences were translated into amino acids, every sequence predicted to be non-functional was thrown out. CDR3s were broken into kmers both with and without positional annotation, kmer frequencies were analysed by PCA, and samples were clustered using each of the 1023 combinations of PCs 1-10. Classification was validated by leave-one-out cross-validation, re-optimising parameters on the remaining samples each time. Shannon diversity was calculated with the vegan R package from repeated random subsamples, each the size of the lowest read count. Public reads were reanalyzed in TCRdb with CATT, and rows carrying the same DNA were merged afterwards. TCRdb, not the authors, supplied the V and J calls. The table for this sample lists several hundred gamma-chain clones; roughly half of them were counted only once. The top ten clones comprise about 35% of the sample.

Remarks on this clone: Its antigen is currently not known. Base qualities were left out, and no much larger clone turns up one base away.

General study outcomes and caveats: All 22 biopsies in training were correctly classified by TRD kmer-based clustering, and a leave-one-out accuracy of around 91% was reported. FFPE-derived DNA was found to be relatively degraded, and loss of a proportion of TCR sequences in each sample was likely caused by this degradation. A significant age difference was observed between coeliac and control groups, although significant classification was not yielded by an age-split analysis. Repeated CDR3 amino acid sequences could not be distinguished from PCR duplicates. Clustering based on TRG put most of the roughly 54 biopsies (94.4%) in the right class, and the reported leave-one-out accuracy was roughly 90%.

The CDR3 holds 15 amino acids from the cysteine to the phenylalanine. Only the CDR3 DNA is retained, 45 bases long and in frame from the first base. For this chain, trimming is 11 bases at the V end and 4 bases at the J end, and the number of junction bases without a gene match is 13. The specimen was a duodenal biopsy. This TCR came from a human donor with celiac disease. The chain is made from TRGV11 and TRGJP2. TRGV11 is noted as an ORF with a role that remains uncertain. The CDR3 region reads CACLPPLFSDWIKTF. The base sequence is TGTGCCTGCTTGCCCCCCCTGTTTAGTGATTGGATCAAGACGTTT.